The present TCR beta chain was sequenced within a study of post-analysis software for immune sequencing data. Study outcomes and limitations: A few TRBV segments (TRBV5-6, TRBV5-1 and TRBV20-1 among them) occurred more frequently in patients than in controls. Comparison with controls showed significantly lower normalized Chao1 diversity in multiple sclerosis patients.

Incorporated into the TCR beta cDNA libraries were unique molecular identifiers, which served to reduce PCR and sequencing biases. Via MiXCR, TCRdb re-called the PCR reads, giving one row per CDR3 protein. The sample has 450,000 or so distinct CDR3 sequences, approximately 45% seen once. V gave up 7 bases and J gave up 2 bases; unmatched junction bases: 10. The CDR3 covers 17 residues. CDR1 is MDHEN, CDR2 SYDVKM, per germline. As regards this clonotype: Its antigen remains unknown.

Sequencing used blood. This TCR came from a girl between 10 and 17 years old with multiple sclerosis. This sequence joins TRBV28 and TRBJ2-1; 11 nucleotides align to TRBD1. The CDR3 sequence is CASMIAGTGGAYNEQFF. The CDR3 DNA follows: TGTGCCAGCATGATAGCCGGGACAGGGGGTGCCTACAATGAGCAGTTCTTC.